This TCR beta chain derives from a study of glioma-infiltrating T cells. Trimming took off 4 bases at V and 1 base at J, with 7 bases between the two ends. This CDR3 spans 13 amino acids. Using RNA template, CDR3s of TCR alpha and beta were amplified with iRepertoire arm-PCR. For one-step reverse transcription and amplification, roughly 95-450 ng of tissue mRNA or PBMC total RNA was used. TCRdb analysed the multiplex PCR reads with MiXCR anew, one entry per CDR3 protein. The data contain 150,000 to 200,000 distinct CDR3 sequences, approximately 30% of them singletons. A remark on this clonotype: Its antigen is still unknown. A read error is possible here, since a much larger clone lies one base away. In this CDR3 the conserved last residue, phenylalanine or tryptophan, is missing, so a read error is likely.

Regarding the study as a whole: Gliomas, especially low-grade, showed above-expected tissue-blood divergence; non-neoplastic patients showed below. Very few CDR3 sequences were shared between tissue and blood.

This sequence was found in a human donor with low-grade glioma or glioblastoma, undergoing nonglioma brain surgery, or in good health (not recorded which). This rearrangement joins TRBV12-3 or TRBV12-4 to TRBJ1-1; D is undetermined. Material: glioma tissue, nonneoplastic brain tissue, or PBMCs (not recorded which). This CDR3 reads CASSWTENTEAFS. CDR3 in DNA: TGTGCCAGCAGTTGGACGGAGAACACTGAAGCTTTCTCT.